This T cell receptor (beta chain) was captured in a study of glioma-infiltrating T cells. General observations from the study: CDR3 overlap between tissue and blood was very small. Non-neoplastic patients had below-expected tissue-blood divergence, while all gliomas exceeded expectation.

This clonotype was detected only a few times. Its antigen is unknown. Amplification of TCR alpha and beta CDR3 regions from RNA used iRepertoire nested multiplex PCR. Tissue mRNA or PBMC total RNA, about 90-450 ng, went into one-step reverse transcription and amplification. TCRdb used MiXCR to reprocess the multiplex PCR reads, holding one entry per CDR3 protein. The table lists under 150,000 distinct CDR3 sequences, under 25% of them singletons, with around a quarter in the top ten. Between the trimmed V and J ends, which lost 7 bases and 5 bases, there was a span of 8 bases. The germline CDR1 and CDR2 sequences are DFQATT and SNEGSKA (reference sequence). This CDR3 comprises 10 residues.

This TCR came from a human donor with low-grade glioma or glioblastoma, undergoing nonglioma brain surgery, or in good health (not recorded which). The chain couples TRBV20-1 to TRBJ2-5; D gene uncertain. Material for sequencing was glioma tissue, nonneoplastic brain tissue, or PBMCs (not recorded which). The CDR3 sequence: CSVGPETQYF. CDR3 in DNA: TGCAGTGTTGGGCCGGAGACCCAGTACTTC.